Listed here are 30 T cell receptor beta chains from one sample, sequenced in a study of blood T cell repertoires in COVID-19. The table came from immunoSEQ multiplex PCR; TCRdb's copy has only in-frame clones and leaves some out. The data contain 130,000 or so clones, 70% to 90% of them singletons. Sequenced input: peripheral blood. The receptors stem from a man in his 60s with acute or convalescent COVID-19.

CDR3 DNA: TGTGCCAGCAGTTACCAGGACAGGGGCGGGGAGCCCCAGCATTTT. Translated: CASSYQDRGGEPQHF. This chain uses TRBV2 with TRBJ1-5; TRBD1 matches 9 bases. The CDR3 has 15 amino acids. After removal of 5 bases from V and 8 bases from J, the junction contained 10 bases not matched to a gene. CDR1 is SNHLY, CDR2 FYNNEI, per germline.

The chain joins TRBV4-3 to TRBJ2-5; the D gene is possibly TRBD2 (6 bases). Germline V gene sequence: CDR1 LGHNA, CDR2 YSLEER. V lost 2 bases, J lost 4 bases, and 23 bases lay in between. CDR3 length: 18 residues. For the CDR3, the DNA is TGCGCCAGCAGCCAACAACTCGGAGGGCCAGGCATTCGAGAGACCCAGTACTTC. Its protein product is CASSQQLGGPGIRETQYF.

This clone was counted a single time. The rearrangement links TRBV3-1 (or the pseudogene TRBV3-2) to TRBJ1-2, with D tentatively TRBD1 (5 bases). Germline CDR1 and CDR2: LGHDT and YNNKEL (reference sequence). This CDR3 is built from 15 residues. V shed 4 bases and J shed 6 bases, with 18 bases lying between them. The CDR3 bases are TGTGCCAGCAGCCGCTTAGCGGGGGTACAGAATGGCTACACCTTC. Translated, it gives CASSRLAGVQNGYTF.

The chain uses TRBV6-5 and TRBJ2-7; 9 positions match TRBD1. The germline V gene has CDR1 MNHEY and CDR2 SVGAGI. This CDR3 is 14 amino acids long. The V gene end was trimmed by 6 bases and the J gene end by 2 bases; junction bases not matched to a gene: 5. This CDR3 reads CASRRQGGPYEQYF. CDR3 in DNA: TGTGCCAGCAGGCGACAGGGGGGACCCTACGAGCAGTACTTC.

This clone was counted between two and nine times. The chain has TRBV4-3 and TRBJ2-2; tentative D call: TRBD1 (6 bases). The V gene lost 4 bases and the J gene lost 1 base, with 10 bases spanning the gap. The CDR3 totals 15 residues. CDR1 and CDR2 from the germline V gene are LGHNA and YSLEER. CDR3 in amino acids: CASSPGQLNTGELFF. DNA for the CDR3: TGCGCCAGCAGCCCTGGACAGCTGAACACCGGGGAGCTGTTTTTT.

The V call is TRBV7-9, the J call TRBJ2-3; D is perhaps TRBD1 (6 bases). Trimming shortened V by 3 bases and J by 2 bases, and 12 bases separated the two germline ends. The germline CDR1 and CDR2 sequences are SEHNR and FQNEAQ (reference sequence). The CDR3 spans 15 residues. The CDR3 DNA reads TGTGCCAGCAGCTTGAGTCAGGGGCCCACAGATACGCAGTATTTT. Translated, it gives CASSLSQGPTDTQYF.

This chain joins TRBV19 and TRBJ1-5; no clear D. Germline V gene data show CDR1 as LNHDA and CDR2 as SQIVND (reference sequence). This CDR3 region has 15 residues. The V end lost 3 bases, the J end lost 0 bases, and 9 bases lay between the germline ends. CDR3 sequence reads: CASSIFLYSNQPQHF. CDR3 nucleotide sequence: TGTGCCAGTAGTATTTTCCTATATAGCAATCAGCCCCAGCATTTT.

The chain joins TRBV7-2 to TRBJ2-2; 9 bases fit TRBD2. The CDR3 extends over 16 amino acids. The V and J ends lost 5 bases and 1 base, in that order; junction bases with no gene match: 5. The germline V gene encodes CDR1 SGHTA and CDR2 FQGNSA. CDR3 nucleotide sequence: TGTGCCAGCAGCCTAAGACTAGCGGTGAACACCGGGGAGCTGTTTTTT. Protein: CASSLRLAVNTGELFF.

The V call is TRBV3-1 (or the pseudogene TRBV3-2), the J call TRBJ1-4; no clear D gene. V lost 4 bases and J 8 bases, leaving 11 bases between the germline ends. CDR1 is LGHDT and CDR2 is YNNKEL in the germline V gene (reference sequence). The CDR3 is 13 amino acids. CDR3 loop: CASSPRFGEKLFF. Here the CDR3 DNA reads TGTGCCAGCAGCCCGAGGTTTGGCGAAAAACTGTTTTTT.

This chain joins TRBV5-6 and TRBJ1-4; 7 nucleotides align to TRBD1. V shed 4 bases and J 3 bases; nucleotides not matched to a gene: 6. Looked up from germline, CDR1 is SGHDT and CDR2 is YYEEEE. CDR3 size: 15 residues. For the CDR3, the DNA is TGTGCCAGCAGCCCCTGGGACAGAGCTAATGAAAAACTGTTTTTT. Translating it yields CASSPWDRANEKLFF.

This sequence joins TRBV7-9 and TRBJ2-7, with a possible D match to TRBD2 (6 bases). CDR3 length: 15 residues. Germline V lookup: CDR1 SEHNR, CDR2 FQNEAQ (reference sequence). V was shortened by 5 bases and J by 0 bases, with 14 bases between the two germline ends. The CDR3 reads CASSPGGSVSYEQYF. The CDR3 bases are TGTGCCAGCAGCCCCGGGGGTTCCGTCTCCTACGAGCAGTACTTC.

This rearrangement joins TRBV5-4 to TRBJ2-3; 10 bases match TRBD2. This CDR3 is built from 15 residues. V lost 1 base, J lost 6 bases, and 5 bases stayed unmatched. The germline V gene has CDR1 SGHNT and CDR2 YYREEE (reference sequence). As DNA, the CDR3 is TGTGCCAGCAGCTTGACTAGCGGGATAGGGGATACGCAGTATTTT. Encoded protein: CASSLTSGIGDTQYF.

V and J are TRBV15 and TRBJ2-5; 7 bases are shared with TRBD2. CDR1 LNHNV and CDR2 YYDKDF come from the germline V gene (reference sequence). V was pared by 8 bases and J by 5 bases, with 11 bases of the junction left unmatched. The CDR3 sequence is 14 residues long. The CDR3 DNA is TGTGCCACCCGTGAGCTGGGGGAGGGTGAGACCCAGTACTTC. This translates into CATRELGEGETQYF.

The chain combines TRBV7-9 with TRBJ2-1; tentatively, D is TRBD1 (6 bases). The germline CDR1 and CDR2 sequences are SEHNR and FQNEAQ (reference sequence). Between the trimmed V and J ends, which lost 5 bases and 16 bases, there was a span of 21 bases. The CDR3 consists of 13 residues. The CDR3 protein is CASSPLTGYRLFF. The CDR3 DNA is TGTGCCAGCAGCCCTCTGACAGGCTACCGGTTATTCTTC. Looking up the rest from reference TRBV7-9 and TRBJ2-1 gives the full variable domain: DTGVSQNPRHKITKRGQNVTFRCDPISEHNRLYWYRQTLGQGPEFLTYFQNEAQLEKSRLLSDRFSAERPKGSFSTLEIQRTEQGDSAMYLCASSPLTGYRLFFGPGTRLTVL.

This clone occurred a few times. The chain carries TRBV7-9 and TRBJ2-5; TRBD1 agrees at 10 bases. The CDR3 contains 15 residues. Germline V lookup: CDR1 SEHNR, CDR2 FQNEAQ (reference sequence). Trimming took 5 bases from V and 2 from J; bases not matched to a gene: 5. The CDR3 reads CASSERDRGQETQYF. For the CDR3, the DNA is TGTGCCAGCAGCGAACGGGACAGGGGTCAAGAGACCCAGTACTTC.

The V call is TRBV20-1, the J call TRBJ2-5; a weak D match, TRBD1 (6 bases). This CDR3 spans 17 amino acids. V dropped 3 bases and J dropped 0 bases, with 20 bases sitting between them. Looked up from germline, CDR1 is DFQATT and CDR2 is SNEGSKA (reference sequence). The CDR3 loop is CSASLIETGRYQETQYF. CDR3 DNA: TGCAGTGCTAGTTTAATCGAGACAGGACGGTACCAAGAGACCCAGTACTTC.

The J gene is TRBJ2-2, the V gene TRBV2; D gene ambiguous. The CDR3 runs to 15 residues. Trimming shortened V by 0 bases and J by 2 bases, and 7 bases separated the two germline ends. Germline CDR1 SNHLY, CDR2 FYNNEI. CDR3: CASSEARLNTGELFF. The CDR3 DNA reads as TGTGCCAGCAGTGAAGCGCGTCTAAACACCGGGGAGCTGTTTTTT.

This CDR3 is CAWKRDSGANVLTF. In nucleotides, the CDR3 is TGTGCCTGGAAGAGGGACTCTGGGGCCAACGTCCTGACTTTC. The chain uses TRBV30 and TRBJ2-6; TRBD2 is a possible D gene (5 bases). V was cut by 4 bases and J by 0 bases, with 7 bases left in between. This CDR3 spans 14 amino acids. Germline lookup yields CDR1 GTSNPN and CDR2 SVGIG (reference sequence). The full variable domain, with the rest looked up from reference TRBV30 and TRBJ2-6, is SQTIHQWPATLVQPVGSPLSLECTVEGTSNPNLYWYRQAAGRGLQLLFYSVGIGQISSEVPQNLSASRPQDRQFILSSKKLLLSDSGFYLCAWKRDSGANVLTFGAGSRLTVL.

The CDR3: CASSVGTVGNTIYF. The CDR3 DNA is TGTGCCAGCAGCGTAGGGACAGTTGGAAACACCATATATTTT. This rearrangement joins TRBV9 to TRBJ1-3; D is possibly TRBD1 (6 bases). The CDR3 length is 14 residues. Trimming removed 0 bases from V and 3 bases from J, with 7 bases in between. CDR1 and CDR2 from the germline V gene are SGDLS and YYNGEE. Supplemented by reference TRBV9 and TRBJ1-3, the full variable domain reads DSGVTQTPKHLITATGQRVTLRCSPRSGDLSVYWYQQSLDQGLQFLIQYYNGEERAKGNILERFSAQQFPDLHSELNLSSLELGDSALYFCASSVGTVGNTIYFGEGSWLTVV.

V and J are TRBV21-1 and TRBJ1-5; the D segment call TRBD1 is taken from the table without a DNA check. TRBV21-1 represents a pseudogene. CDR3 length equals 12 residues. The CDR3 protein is CASSTGAQPQHF. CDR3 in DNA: TGTGCCAGCAGCACAGGGGCCCAGCCCCAGCATTTT.

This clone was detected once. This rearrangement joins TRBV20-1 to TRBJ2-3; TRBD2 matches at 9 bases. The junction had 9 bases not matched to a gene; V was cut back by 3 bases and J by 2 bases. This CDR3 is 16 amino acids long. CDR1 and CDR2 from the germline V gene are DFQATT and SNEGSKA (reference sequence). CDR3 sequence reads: CSASPVRTSATDTQYF. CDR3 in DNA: TGCAGTGCTAGTCCGGTGCGGACTAGCGCCACAGATACGCAGTATTTT.

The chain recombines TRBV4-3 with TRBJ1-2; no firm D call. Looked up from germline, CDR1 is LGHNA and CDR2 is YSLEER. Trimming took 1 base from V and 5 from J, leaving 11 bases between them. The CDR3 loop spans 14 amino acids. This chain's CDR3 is CASSQGGSYYGYTF. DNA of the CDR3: TGCGCCAGCAGCCAAGGAGGGTCTTATTATGGCTACACCTTC.

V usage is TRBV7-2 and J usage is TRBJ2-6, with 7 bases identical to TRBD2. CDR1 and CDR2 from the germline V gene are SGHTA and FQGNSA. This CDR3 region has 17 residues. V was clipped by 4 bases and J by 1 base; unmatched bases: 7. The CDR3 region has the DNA TGTGCCAGCAGCTGGGGGGGGACCTTGTCTGGGGCCAACGTCCTGACTTTC. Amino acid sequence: CASSWGGTLSGANVLTF.

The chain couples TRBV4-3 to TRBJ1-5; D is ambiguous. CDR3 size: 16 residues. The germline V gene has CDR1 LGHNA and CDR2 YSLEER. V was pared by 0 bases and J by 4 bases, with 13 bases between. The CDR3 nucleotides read TGCGCCAGCAGCCAAGAAGCAGGTGGGAGTAATCAGCCCCAGCATTTT. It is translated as CASSQEAGGSNQPQHF.

CDR3 protein: CASSEGRDRYSGTQYF. As DNA, the CDR3 is TGCGCCAGCAGCGAAGGCCGGGACAGGTACTCAGGGACCCAGTACTTC. This chain joins TRBV5-1 and TRBJ2-5, with 8 bases lining up with TRBD1. J was trimmed by 7 bases and V by 4 bases; bases with no gene match: 15. CDR3 length: 16 amino acids. Germline-derived CDR1 and CDR2 are SGHRS and YFSETQ.

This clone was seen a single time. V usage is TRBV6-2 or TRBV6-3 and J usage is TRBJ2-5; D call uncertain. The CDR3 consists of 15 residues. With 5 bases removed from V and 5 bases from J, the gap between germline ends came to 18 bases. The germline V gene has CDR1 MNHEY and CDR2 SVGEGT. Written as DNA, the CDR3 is TGTGCCAGCAGTCCCACACTCGGGTTCCTGGAGACCCAGTACTTC. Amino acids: CASSPTLGFLETQYF.

The CDR3 sequence: CATSDLPAAASTDTQYF. CDR3 in DNA: TGTGCCACCAGTGATCTCCCAGCAGCGGCTAGCACAGATACGCAGTATTTT. This chain uses TRBV24-1 with TRBJ2-3; D might be TRBD2 (5 bases). The CDR3 is 17 residues long. Germline CDR1 KGHDR, CDR2 SFDVKD. V gave up 3 bases and J gave up 0 bases, with 15 bases separating them.

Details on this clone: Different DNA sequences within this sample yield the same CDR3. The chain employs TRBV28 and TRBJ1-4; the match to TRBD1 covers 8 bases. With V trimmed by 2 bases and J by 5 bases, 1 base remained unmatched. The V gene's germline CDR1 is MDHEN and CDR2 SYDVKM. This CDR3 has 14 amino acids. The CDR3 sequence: CASSLRTGNEKLFF. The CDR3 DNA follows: TGTGCCAGCAGTTTACGGACAGGGAATGAAAAACTGTTTTTT.

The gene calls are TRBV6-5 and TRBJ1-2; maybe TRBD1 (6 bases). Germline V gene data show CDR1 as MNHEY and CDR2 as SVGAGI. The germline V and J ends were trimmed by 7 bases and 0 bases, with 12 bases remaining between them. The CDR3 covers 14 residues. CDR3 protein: CASTRGFPNYGYTF. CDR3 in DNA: TGTGCCAGCACCAGGGGCTTCCCTAACTATGGCTACACCTTC.

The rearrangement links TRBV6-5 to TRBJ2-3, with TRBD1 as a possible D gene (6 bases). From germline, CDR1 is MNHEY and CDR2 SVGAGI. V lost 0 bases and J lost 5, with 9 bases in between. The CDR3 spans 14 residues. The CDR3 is CASSYSSRGDTQYF. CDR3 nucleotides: TGTGCCAGCAGTTACTCGAGCAGGGGAGATACGCAGTATTTT.